This is a list of T cell receptor beta chains from one sample in a study of blood T cell repertoires in COVID-19. Profiled with immunoSEQ multiplex PCR; TCRdb holds only in-frame clones, not every one. Among approximately 250,000 clones listed, around nine tenths were seen once. The sequenced material came from peripheral blood. Receptor source: a man younger than 45 with COVID-19, enrolled during active disease. Each CDR3 is given with its conserved first and last residue. Each record gives: J gene, CDR3 length, clone size, D gene, V gene, CDR3 DNA, CDR3 protein. The D gene is left open where the match is weak. Clone size is not always given. Where it is, it says once, few, many or a class for expanded clones.

j_call: TRBJ1-5; cdr3_length: 15; clone_size: -; d_call: TRBD1; v_call: TRBV4-1; cdr3_nt: TGCGCCAGCAGCCAAGACTCGCAGGGGGTCCAGCCCCAGCATTTT; cdr3_aa: CASSQDSQGVQPQHF
j_call: TRBJ2-1; cdr3_length: 11; clone_size: once; d_call: -; v_call: TRBV20-1; cdr3_nt: TGCAGTGCTAGAAGCGGCCATGAGCAGTTCTTC; cdr3_aa: CSARSGHEQFF
j_call: TRBJ2-1; cdr3_length: 18; clone_size: once; d_call: TRBD2; v_call: TRBV4-2; cdr3_nt: TGTGCCAGCAGCCAAGCCCAACTAGCGGGGGGCCGCTACAATGAGCAGTTCTTC; cdr3_aa: CASSQAQLAGGRYNEQFF
j_call: TRBJ1-1; cdr3_length: 16; clone_size: -; d_call: -; v_call: TRBV19; cdr3_nt: TGTGCCAGTAGTATGTACGGGGGAGGGACGGACACTGAAGCTTTCTTT; cdr3_aa: CASSMYGGGTDTEAFF
j_call: TRBJ1-1; cdr3_length: 19; clone_size: few; d_call: TRBD1; v_call: TRBV11-2; cdr3_nt: TGTGCCAGCAGCTTAGTCGGGACAGGGGCCGAGATTAGGGGGACTGAAGCTTTCTTT; cdr3_aa: CASSLVGTGAEIRGTEAFF
j_call: TRBJ1-6; cdr3_length: 15; clone_size: -; d_call: -; v_call: TRBV5-4; cdr3_nt: TGTGCCAGCAGCCTAAAACAGGGTTTAGGTTCACCCCTCCACTTT; cdr3_aa: CASSLKQGLGSPLHF
j_call: TRBJ1-1; cdr3_length: 13; clone_size: -; d_call: -; v_call: TRBV7-9; cdr3_nt: TGTGCCAGCAGCTTAGCGAATAGGGGTGAAGCTTTCTTT; cdr3_aa: CASSLANRGEAFF
j_call: TRBJ1-1; cdr3_length: 15; clone_size: -; d_call: -; v_call: TRBV10-3; cdr3_nt: TGTGCCATCAGGGCCGGGACAACCCTGAACACTGAAGCTTTCTTT; cdr3_aa: CAIRAGTTLNTEAFF
j_call: TRBJ2-2; cdr3_length: 20; clone_size: -; d_call: -; v_call: TRBV3-1/TRBV3-2; cdr3_nt: TGTGCCAGCAGCCAAGCGCTCTGGGACATTCTGAGGCCGGGCACCGGGGAGCTGTTTTTT; cdr3_aa: CASSQALWDILRPGTGELFF
j_call: TRBJ1-2; cdr3_length: 16; clone_size: -; d_call: TRBD1; v_call: TRBV5-4; cdr3_nt: TGTGCCAGCAGCTCCCAGAAGCAACAGGGGAACTATGGCTACACCTTC; cdr3_aa: CASSSQKQQGNYGYTF
j_call: TRBJ1-4; cdr3_length: 15; clone_size: -; d_call: -; v_call: TRBV2; cdr3_nt: TGTGCCAGCAGTGTATCAGGGGCAACTAATGAAAAACTGTTTTTT; cdr3_aa: CASSVSGATNEKLFF
j_call: TRBJ2-1; cdr3_length: 15; clone_size: -; d_call: TRBD1; v_call: TRBV9; cdr3_nt: TGTGCCAGCAGCGCAGCGGGACAGGGCTACAATGAGCAGTTCTTC; cdr3_aa: CASSAAGQGYNEQFF
j_call: TRBJ2-2; cdr3_length: 16; clone_size: few; d_call: TRBD1; v_call: TRBV7-6; cdr3_nt: TGTGCCAGCAGCCCATGGACAGGGGAGGCCACCGGGGAGCTGTTTTTT; cdr3_aa: CASSPWTGEATGELFF
j_call: TRBJ2-2; cdr3_length: 18; clone_size: -; d_call: TRBD2; v_call: TRBV5-5; cdr3_nt: TGTGCCAGCAGCTTGCGACTAGCGGGGGGTGCGAACACCGGGGAGCTGTTTTTT; cdr3_aa: CASSLRLAGGANTGELFF
j_call: TRBJ2-1; cdr3_length: 16; clone_size: -; d_call: TRBD2; v_call: TRBV11-1; cdr3_nt: TGTGCCAGCAGCGGGCCGACTAGCGGGGACGTAAATGAGCAGTTCTTC; cdr3_aa: CASSGPTSGDVNEQFF
j_call: TRBJ2-7; cdr3_length: 14; clone_size: -; d_call: TRBD2; v_call: TRBV10-3; cdr3_nt: TGTGCCATCAGGCCGGGACTAGCCGGGAACGAGCAGTACTTC; cdr3_aa: CAIRPGLAGNEQYF
j_call: TRBJ1-5; cdr3_length: 15; clone_size: -; d_call: -; v_call: TRBV5-6; cdr3_nt: TGTGCCAGCAGCTTAGCTCTACGGGGGGATCAGCCCCAGCATTTT; cdr3_aa: CASSLALRGDQPQHF
j_call: TRBJ2-7; cdr3_length: 15; clone_size: -; d_call: -; v_call: TRBV5-6; cdr3_nt: TGTGCCAGCAGTTCCCAAGGGGGTTCTGGTTACGAGCAGTACTTC; cdr3_aa: CASSSQGGSGYEQYF
j_call: TRBJ1-1; cdr3_length: 15; clone_size: -; d_call: TRBD1; v_call: TRBV11-2; cdr3_nt: TGTGCCAGCAGCTCCGGGACAGGGGGGTCGGCTGAAGCTTTCTTT; cdr3_aa: CASSSGTGGSAEAFF
j_call: TRBJ2-1; cdr3_length: 13; clone_size: few; d_call: -; v_call: TRBV11-3; cdr3_nt: TGTGCCAGCAGCTCGATCCAGGGGAGTGAGCAGTTCTTC; cdr3_aa: CASSSIQGSEQFF
j_call: TRBJ2-1; cdr3_length: 16; clone_size: -; d_call: -; v_call: TRBV5-1; cdr3_nt: TGCGCCAGCAGCTCATGGACCCGGGGGAGTTCCAATGAGCAGTTCTTC; cdr3_aa: CASSSWTRGSSNEQFF
j_call: TRBJ2-7; cdr3_length: 12; clone_size: -; d_call: TRBD1; v_call: TRBV7-7; cdr3_nt: TGTGCCAGCAGCCCCGGGACAGACGAGCAGTACTTC; cdr3_aa: CASSPGTDEQYF
j_call: TRBJ1-6; cdr3_length: 15; clone_size: -; d_call: -; v_call: TRBV2; cdr3_nt: TGTGCCAGCAGTGAGGAAGGACACGGTAATTCACCCCTCCACTTT; cdr3_aa: CASSEEGHGNSPLHF
j_call: TRBJ2-7; cdr3_length: 16; clone_size: -; d_call: TRBD2; v_call: TRBV29-1; cdr3_nt: TGCAGCGCAGACGGGGGGGCTGGCGGGGGTCCCTACGAGCAGTACTTC; cdr3_aa: CSADGGAGGGPYEQYF
j_call: TRBJ2-7; cdr3_length: 15; clone_size: -; d_call: -; v_call: TRBV11-2; cdr3_nt: TGTGCCAGCAGCTTAGACAGGGGCCCGTCCTACGAGCAGTACTTC; cdr3_aa: CASSLDRGPSYEQYF
j_call: TRBJ1-1; cdr3_length: 12; clone_size: -; d_call: TRBD1; v_call: TRBV12-3/TRBV12-4; cdr3_nt: TGTGCCACCCACAGGGGTAACACTGAAGCTTTCTTT; cdr3_aa: CATHRGNTEAFF
j_call: TRBJ1-2; cdr3_length: 13; clone_size: -; d_call: -; v_call: TRBV6-5; cdr3_nt: TGTGCCAGCAGAACGCCCACAGGGAATGGCTACACCTTC; cdr3_aa: CASRTPTGNGYTF
j_call: TRBJ2-7; cdr3_length: 14; clone_size: -; d_call: -; v_call: TRBV6-5; cdr3_nt: TGTGCCAGCAGTCACCTGGCAGGGGACTACGAGCAGTACTTC; cdr3_aa: CASSHLAGDYEQYF
j_call: TRBJ1-1; cdr3_length: 14; clone_size: -; d_call: -; v_call: TRBV27; cdr3_nt: TGTGCCAGCAGTTTGAGAGGAGGGAACACTGAAGCTTTCTTT; cdr3_aa: CASSLRGGNTEAFF
j_call: TRBJ2-3; cdr3_length: 15; clone_size: -; d_call: TRBD2; v_call: TRBV5-4; cdr3_nt: TGTGCCAGCAGCTTGGTCCTAGCGGGGGGAGATACGCAGTATTTT; cdr3_aa: CASSLVLAGGDTQYF
j_call: TRBJ1-3; cdr3_length: 16; clone_size: once; d_call: TRBD1; v_call: TRBV11-2; cdr3_nt: TGTGCCAGCAGCCGGGGGACAGGGGGCACTGGAAACACCATATATTTT; cdr3_aa: CASSRGTGGTGNTIYF
j_call: TRBJ1-1; cdr3_length: 15; clone_size: -; d_call: -; v_call: TRBV25-1; cdr3_nt: TGTGCCAGCAGTGAGGGAGACAGGAGGAACACTGAAGCTTTCTTT; cdr3_aa: CASSEGDRRNTEAFF
j_call: TRBJ1-3; cdr3_length: 13; clone_size: -; d_call: -; v_call: TRBV2; cdr3_nt: TGTGCCAGCAGTGGGAGTTCTGGAAACACCATATATTTT; cdr3_aa: CASSGSSGNTIYF
j_call: TRBJ1-5; cdr3_length: 15; clone_size: -; d_call: -; v_call: TRBV2; cdr3_nt: TGTGCCAGCAGCGAAGAAGAGGTGAGCAATCAGCCCCAGCATTTT; cdr3_aa: CASSEEEVSNQPQHF
j_call: TRBJ2-1; cdr3_length: 17; clone_size: -; d_call: -; v_call: TRBV5-1; cdr3_nt: TGCGCCAGCAGCTCGGGCAGGGGCCCTAGCTCCTACAATGAGCAGTTCTTC; cdr3_aa: CASSSGRGPSSYNEQFF
j_call: TRBJ1-3; cdr3_length: 13; clone_size: -; d_call: -; v_call: TRBV6-5; cdr3_nt: TGTGCCAGCATCGACAGCTCTGGAAACACCATATATTTT; cdr3_aa: CASIDSSGNTIYF
j_call: TRBJ2-1; cdr3_length: 15; clone_size: -; d_call: -; v_call: TRBV21-1; cdr3_nt: TGTGCCAGCAGGAGACCAGGGGGCATCTACAATGAGCAGTTCTTC; cdr3_aa: CASRRPGGIYNEQFF
j_call: TRBJ1-2; cdr3_length: 12; clone_size: -; d_call: -; v_call: TRBV6-5; cdr3_nt: TGTGCCAGCAGTTTGGACAGCTATGGCTACACCTTC; cdr3_aa: CASSLDSYGYTF
j_call: TRBJ2-7; cdr3_length: 16; clone_size: -; d_call: TRBD1; v_call: TRBV19; cdr3_nt: TGTGCCAGTAGTCCCCCACCCGGGACAGGGTTCTACGAGCAGTACTTC; cdr3_aa: CASSPPPGTGFYEQYF
j_call: TRBJ1-6; cdr3_length: 13; clone_size: -; d_call: -; v_call: TRBV4-2; cdr3_nt: TGTGCCAGCAGCCAATTGGGGCGTTCACCCCTCCACTTT; cdr3_aa: CASSQLGRSPLHF
j_call: TRBJ1-2; cdr3_length: 12; clone_size: -; d_call: -; v_call: TRBV7-9; cdr3_nt: TGTGCCAGCAGCTTCCCGAACTATGGCTACACCTTC; cdr3_aa: CASSFPNYGYTF
j_call: TRBJ2-7; cdr3_length: 13; clone_size: -; d_call: TRBD2; v_call: TRBV7-3; cdr3_nt: TGTGCCAGCAGCCCCCGGGAGGGATACGAGCAGTACTTC; cdr3_aa: CASSPREGYEQYF
j_call: TRBJ2-3; cdr3_length: 19; clone_size: -; d_call: TRBD1; v_call: TRBV4-1; cdr3_nt: TGCGCCAGCAGCCAAGAATGGGGACAGCGGCTAGCACTCACAGATACGCAGTATTTT; cdr3_aa: CASSQEWGQRLALTDTQYF
j_call: TRBJ1-2; cdr3_length: 13; clone_size: -; d_call: -; v_call: TRBV6-5; cdr3_nt: TGTGCCAGCAGCGTACAGGGAAACTATGGCTACACCTTC; cdr3_aa: CASSVQGNYGYTF
j_call: TRBJ1-2; cdr3_length: 15; clone_size: -; d_call: -; v_call: TRBV6-5; cdr3_nt: TGTGCCAGCAGTTACGCCCAAGGAGGGAGCTATGGCTACACCTTC; cdr3_aa: CASSYAQGGSYGYTF
j_call: TRBJ1-4; cdr3_length: 15; clone_size: -; d_call: TRBD1; v_call: TRBV27; cdr3_nt: TGTGCCAGCACCCGAGCGGGGACAGGGGATGAAAAACTGTTTTTT; cdr3_aa: CASTRAGTGDEKLFF
j_call: TRBJ1-2; cdr3_length: 17; clone_size: -; d_call: -; v_call: TRBV4-2; cdr3_nt: TGTGCCAGCAGCCAAGATAGCCTTCGGCAGGGGCCCTTTGGCTACACCTTC; cdr3_aa: CASSQDSLRQGPFGYTF
j_call: TRBJ1-1; cdr3_length: 13; clone_size: -; d_call: TRBD1; v_call: TRBV12-3/TRBV12-4; cdr3_nt: TGTGCCAGCATGGGCCTTGGGACAGGGCGGGCTTTCTTT; cdr3_aa: CASMGLGTGRAFF
j_call: TRBJ2-7; cdr3_length: 14; clone_size: once; d_call: TRBD2; v_call: TRBV9; cdr3_nt: TGTGCCAGCAGCGTAGCTACTAGCGGCTACGAGCAGTACTTC; cdr3_aa: CASSVATSGYEQYF
j_call: TRBJ1-5; cdr3_length: 15; clone_size: -; d_call: -; v_call: TRBV5-1; cdr3_nt: TGCGCCAGCAGCTTGGCGGGTGGACACAATCAGCCCCAGCATTTT; cdr3_aa: CASSLAGGHNQPQHF
j_call: TRBJ1-2; cdr3_length: 14; clone_size: -; d_call: -; v_call: TRBV11-2; cdr3_nt: TGTGCCAGCAGCTTAGATTTCAGTCACTATGGCTACACCTTC; cdr3_aa: CASSLDFSHYGYTF
j_call: TRBJ2-7; cdr3_length: 15; clone_size: -; d_call: -; v_call: TRBV6-5; cdr3_nt: TGTGCCAGCAGTTACTCTAGAGGATTGAACTACGAGCAGTACTTC; cdr3_aa: CASSYSRGLNYEQYF
j_call: TRBJ1-1; cdr3_length: 14; clone_size: -; d_call: TRBD1; v_call: TRBV7-6; cdr3_nt: TGTGCCAGCAGCTTCACAGGGGGTCCCACTGAAGCTTTCTTT; cdr3_aa: CASSFTGGPTEAFF
j_call: TRBJ2-5; cdr3_length: 17; clone_size: -; d_call: TRBD2; v_call: TRBV4-1; cdr3_nt: TGCGCCAGCAGCCAAGTGATAGCGGGGGGCCCCCAGGGGACCCAGTACTTC; cdr3_aa: CASSQVIAGGPQGTQYF